This is a list of T cell receptor beta chains from one sample in a study of T cells in Graves' hyperthyroidism and ophthalmopathy. TCRdb used MiXCR to reprocess the multiplex PCR reads, holding one entry per CDR3 protein. The repertoire holds approximately 520,000 distinct CDR3 sequences, with around 21% as singletons. Sequenced: blood. The receptors were sampled from a man aged 18 to 30 with Graves' hyperthyroidism. The CDR3 runs from the conserved cysteine through the conserved F or W. D genes are given only for firm matches. Expanded clones get a size class; other rows say once, few or many, or leave the size out.

j_call: TRBJ1-3
clone_size: once
v_call: TRBV9
d_call: TRBD1
cdr3_aa: CASSAGGTGGNTIYF
cdr3_nt: TGTGCCAGCAGCGCAGGAGGGACAGGGGGAAACACCATATATTTT

j_call: TRBJ1-5
clone_size: many
v_call: TRBV7-9
d_call: NA
cdr3_aa: CASSMWGEGNQPQHF
cdr3_nt: TGTGCCAGCAGCATGTGGGGAGAGGGCAATCAGCCCCAGCATTTT

j_call: TRBJ2-2
clone_size: NA
v_call: TRBV10-3
d_call: TRBD2
cdr3_aa: CAISESRTSGELFF
cdr3_nt: TGTGCCATCAGTGAGTCCAGGACTAGCGGGGAGCTGTTTTTT

j_call: TRBJ2-5
clone_size: many
v_call: TRBV20-1
d_call: TRBD2
cdr3_aa: CSARFSSGGPSQYF
cdr3_nt: TGCAGTGCCCGTTTTTCTAGCGGGGGTCCGTCCCAGTACTTC

j_call: TRBJ1-6
clone_size: many
v_call: TRBV28
d_call: NA
cdr3_aa: CASSLTRTGSYNSPLHF
cdr3_nt: TGTGCCAGCAGCCTGACTCGCACAGGGAGCTATAATTCACCCCTCCACTTT

j_call: TRBJ1-1
clone_size: NA
v_call: TRBV12-3/TRBV12-4
d_call: NA
cdr3_aa: CASKPDISPTDAFF
cdr3_nt: TGTGCCAGCAAGCCCGACATCTCCCCCACTGATGCTTTCTTT

j_call: TRBJ2-7
clone_size: many
v_call: TRBV28
d_call: TRBD1
cdr3_aa: CASTDRANEQYF
cdr3_nt: TGTGCCAGCACCGACAGGGCTAACGAGCAGTACTTC

j_call: TRBJ1-2
clone_size: many
v_call: TRBV20-1
d_call: NA
cdr3_aa: CSARDQPGGYGYTF
cdr3_nt: TGCAGTGCTAGAGATCAGCCGGGGGGCTATGGCTACACCTTC

j_call: TRBJ1-5
clone_size: many
v_call: TRBV2
d_call: TRBD1
cdr3_aa: CASSGGQARGQPQHF
cdr3_nt: TGTGCCAGCAGCGGAGGACAGGCTCGGGGACAGCCCCAGCATTTT

j_call: TRBJ2-5
clone_size: few
v_call: TRBV6-5
d_call: NA
cdr3_aa: CASSYLPKETQYF
cdr3_nt: TGTGCCAGCAGTTATCTTCCGAAGGAGACCCAGTACTTC

j_call: TRBJ2-5
clone_size: NA
v_call: TRBV5-1
d_call: NA
cdr3_aa: CTSKASGNIETQYF
cdr3_nt: TGCACCAGCAAGGCAAGTGGGAATATAGAGACCCAGTACTTC

j_call: TRBJ1-1
clone_size: many
v_call: TRBV29-1
d_call: NA
cdr3_aa: CSVAGGDTEAFF
cdr3_nt: TGCAGCGTTGCGGGCGGAGACACTGAAGCTTTCTTT